The next 17 T cell receptor beta chains were all read from a single sample in a study of vaccination and CD4 T cells after COVID-19. Cultured CD4+ T cell DNA was sequenced using the Oncomine TCR Beta short-read assay. TCRdb itself ran the PCR reads through MiXCR, one entry per CDR3 protein. The table lists 15,000 to 25,000 distinct CDR3 sequences, roughly three fifths of them singletons. Treatment meaning: approximately 9-day PBMC culture with coronavirus spike peptide pools or control peptides (ViraFEST assay). These TCRs are of unknown antigen specificity. The source material was CD4+ T cells from blood, cultured in vitro. These receptors were collected from a human donor who had recovered from COVID-19.

CDR3 region: CASSPGTSGRGTYEQYF. The DNA of the CDR3 is TGCGCCAGCAGTCCCGGGACTAGCGGGAGGGGGACCTACGAGCAGTACTTC. The chain carries TRBV5-1 and TRBJ2-7; 16 nucleotides line up with TRBD2. This CDR3 has 17 amino acids. The germline gives CDR1 SGHRS, CDR2 YFSETQ. V was clipped by 5 bases and J by 2 bases; unmatched bases: 7.

V gene TRBV7-2 combines with J gene TRBJ2-1, with D perhaps matching TRBD1 (5 bases). Trimming removed 1 base from V and 3 bases from J, with 10 bases in between. This CDR3 is built from 15 residues. Per the germline V gene, CDR1 is SGHTA and CDR2 is FQGNSA. The CDR3, as DNA: TGTGCCAGCAGCTTAGGTGGGGCCTTCTACAATGAGCAGTTCTTC. Encoded protein: CASSLGGAFYNEQFF.

The chain couples TRBV12-3 or TRBV12-4 to TRBJ1-1; D may be TRBD1 (5 bases). The CDR3 spans 13 residues. V was cut by 2 bases and J by 3 bases, with 7 bases left in between. The CDR3 nucleotides read TGTGCCAGCAGTTTATCAGGGCACACTGAAGCTTTCTTT. Encoded protein: CASSLSGHTEAFF.

This chain joins TRBV28 and TRBJ1-2; D remains unclear. The CDR3 has 13 residues. V was trimmed by 7 bases and J by 4 bases, leaving 13 bases between them. Germline V gives CDR1 MDHEN, CDR2 SYDVKM. As DNA, the CDR3 is TGTGCCAGCACGGGAGAGATGTCCTATGGCTACACCTTC. It specifies CASTGEMSYGYTF.

The chain links TRBV6-1 to TRBJ1-6; weak D call: TRBD1 (6 bases). V lost 10 bases and J 5 bases, leaving 15 bases between the germline ends. Germline CDR1 MNHNS, CDR2 SASEGT. This CDR3 has 14 residues. The CDR3 protein is CATRGPGDNSPLHF. CDR3 DNA: TGTGCCACCCGGGGCCCAGGGGATAATTCACCCCTCCACTTT.

This clonotype was seen once. This chain uses TRBV19 with TRBJ2-3, with D tentatively TRBD2 (6 bases). There are 16 residues in the CDR3. Looked up from germline, CDR1 is LNHDA and CDR2 is SQIVND (reference sequence). Trimming removed 5 bases at V and 2 bases at J, with 17 bases between. In DNA, the CDR3 is TGTGCCAGTAGTGTGAGGGCTAGCGCTGACACAGATACGCAGTATTTT. The encoded protein is CASSVRASADTDTQYF.

This clonotype turned up a few times. The chain employs TRBV28 and TRBJ1-2; 7 nucleotides match TRBD1. Unmatched junction bases numbered 7, after V lost 6 bases and J lost 3 bases. CDR1 and CDR2 from the germline V gene are MDHEN and SYDVKM. The length of the CDR3 is 14 residues. In DNA form, the CDR3 reads TGTGCCAGCAGGCAAACCGGGACAGACTATGGCTACACCTTC. It is translated as CASRQTGTDYGYTF.

The J gene is TRBJ2-7, the V gene TRBV6-1, with TRBD1 matching 9 bases. CDR3 length equals 14 residues. Germline CDR1 and CDR2: MNHNS and SASEGT. V gave up 6 bases and J gave up 2 bases; unmatched junction bases: 5. The CDR3 DNA follows: TGTGCCAGCAGGTCGGGACAGGGAACCTACGAGCAGTACTTC. It specifies CASRSGQGTYEQYF.

The rearrangement links TRBV11-3 to TRBJ2-3, with 8 bases matching TRBD2. V shed 8 bases, J shed 3 bases, and the junction held 13 bases outside the gene matches. CDR3 size: 16 residues. Germline V gene sequence: CDR1 SGHNT, CDR2 YENEEA. The CDR3 region has the DNA TGTGCCAGCGGCCAGCCCCAAGCGGGAGAAACAGATACGCAGTATTTT. It translates to CASGQPQAGETDTQYF.

This chain joins TRBV7-2 and TRBJ2-1; perhaps TRBD1 as D (6 bases). From germline, CDR1 is SGHTA and CDR2 FQGNSA. Between the trimmed V and J ends, which lost 3 bases and 9 bases, there was a span of 9 bases. The CDR3 totals 12 residues. CDR3 sequence: CASSFDRTEQFF. The CDR3 DNA sequence: TGTGCCAGCAGCTTCGACAGGACTGAGCAGTTCTTC.

The chain links TRBV19 to TRBJ2-7; D may be TRBD2 (6 bases). The germline V gene encodes CDR1 LNHDA and CDR2 SQIVND (reference sequence). This CDR3 contains 15 residues. Trimming took 0 bases from V and 0 from J, leaving 9 bases between them. The CDR3 here is CASSIEGLSSYEQYF. CDR3 sequence (DNA): TGTGCCAGTAGTATAGAGGGACTTAGCTCCTACGAGCAGTACTTC.

This chain uses TRBV24-1 with TRBJ1-2; D is ambiguous. Germline-derived CDR1 and CDR2 are KGHDR and SFDVKD. The CDR3 loop spans 14 amino acids. Trimming took 5 bases from V and 1 from J, leaving 10 bases between them. The CDR3 DNA reads as TGTGCCACCAGTGCTGGACCGCTTAACTATGGCTACACCTTC. It encodes CATSAGPLNYGYTF.

V gene TRBV10-1 combines with J gene TRBJ1-2, with 8 positions matching TRBD1. Germline V gene lookup returns CDR1 WNHNN and CDR2 SYGVQD (reference sequence). V gave up 10 bases and J gave up 8 bases; unmatched junction bases: 15. The CDR3 totals 14 residues. CDR3: CATGSGTGFYGYTF. CDR3 DNA sequence: TGCGCCACCGGGTCCGGGACAGGTTTTTACGGCTACACCTTC.

J is TRBJ1-2 and V is TRBV15; possible D gene TRBD1, 5 bases. Germline CDR1 reads LNHNV; CDR2 reads YYDKDF (reference sequence). This CDR3 region has 12 residues. Trimming took off 5 bases at V and 8 bases at J, with 12 bases between the two ends. CDR3 sequence (DNA): TGTGCCACCAGCCAGACAGTAGGCGGCTACACCTTC. As protein: CATSQTVGGYTF.

The J gene is TRBJ1-1, the V gene TRBV11-3; D is unclear. CDR1 is SGHNT, CDR2 YENEEA, per germline. Trimming left V 0 bases short and J 8 bases short, with 13 bases between. The length of the CDR3 is 14 residues. CDR3 sequence reads: CASSLDLTGLEAFF. In DNA form, the CDR3 reads TGTGCCAGCAGCTTAGATTTAACCGGGTTAGAAGCTTTCTTT. Using reference TRBV11-3 and TRBJ1-1 for the parts outside the CDR3, the full variable domain is EAGVVQSPRYKIIEKKQPVAFWCNPISGHNTLYWYLQNLGQGPELLIRYENEEAVDDSQLPKDRFSAERLKGVDSTLKIQPAELGDSAVYLCASSLDLTGLEAFFGQGTRLTVV.

The chain couples TRBV7-9 to TRBJ1-5; weak D call: TRBD1 (6 bases). Germline lookup yields CDR1 SEHNR and CDR2 FQNEAQ (reference sequence). CDR3 length: 16 residues. V lost 5 bases to trimming and J lost 3 bases, with 17 bases between them. CDR3 coding DNA: TGTGCCAGCAGCAGCTGGACAGTGGGTAACAATCAGCCCCAGCATTTT. Translating it yields CASSSWTVGNNQPQHF.

The chain has TRBV7-2 and TRBJ2-5; 9 bases are shared with TRBD1. Per germline, CDR1 SGHTA and CDR2 FQGNSA. CDR3 length: 14 residues. Germline trimming cut 1 base from V and 4 bases from J; bases unmatched to any gene: 1. The CDR3 bases are TGTGCCAGCAGCTTAGACAGGGGGCGAGAGACCCAGTACTTC. Translated, it gives CASSLDRGRETQYF.